The 15 T cell receptor beta chains below were found in one sample sequenced in a study of CD8 T cells in Susac syndrome. Random-hexamer reverse transcription was applied to about 0.5 to 1 ug RNA. TCRdb redid the calling of the immunoSEQ multiplex PCR reads with MiXCR, one entry per CDR3 protein. The data show 150,000 to 200,000 distinct CDR3 sequences, around 94% seen once. The specimen sequenced was CD4+ T cells from PBMCs. The receptors shown here come from a human donor in good health.

The gene calls are TRBV20-1 and TRBJ1-5; no firm D call. V was shortened by 3 bases and J by 5 bases, with 11 bases between the two germline ends. CDR1 and CDR2 (germline): DFQATT, SNEGSKA (reference sequence). The CDR3 totals 13 residues. The CDR3 loop is CSASESSDQPQHF. The CDR3 region has the DNA TGCAGTGCTAGTGAGTCATCAGATCAGCCCCAGCATTTT.

V gene TRBV9 combines with J gene TRBJ1-2; D may be TRBD1 (6 bases). Trimming shortened V by 0 bases and J by 5 bases, and 17 bases separated the two germline ends. CDR1 SGDLS and CDR2 YYNGEE come from the germline V gene. This CDR3 has 16 residues. The chain's CDR3 is CASSVVPGGRTYGYTF. In DNA, the CDR3 is TGTGCCAGCAGCGTAGTCCCGGGGGGCCGGACTTATGGCTACACCTTC.

V is TRBV28 and J is TRBJ2-3; either TRBD1 or TRBD2 may supply D (5 bases each). V was trimmed by 3 bases and J by 6 bases, leaving 13 bases between them. The germline CDR1 and CDR2 sequences are MDHEN and SYDVKM. The CDR3 has 14 residues. CDR3 residues: CASSFAAGTDTQYF. The CDR3 bases are TGTGCCAGCAGTTTCGCTGCAGGGACCGATACGCAGTATTTT.

The rearrangement uses TRBV5-6 and TRBJ2-1; no definite D call. The CDR3 is 12 amino acids. Trimming took off 4 bases at V and 10 bases at J, with 12 bases between the two ends. Looked up from germline, CDR1 is SGHDT and CDR2 is YYEEEE. CDR3 sequence reads: CASSREEFEQFF. The CDR3 DNA is TGTGCCAGCAGCCGCGAGGAGTTCGAGCAGTTCTTC.

CDR3 residues: CASSAYNYEQYF. The DNA for the CDR3 is TGTGCCAGCAGTGCCTACAACTACGAGCAGTACTTC. The gene calls are TRBV2 and TRBJ2-7; D gene ambiguous. The germline V and J ends were trimmed by 4 bases and 3 bases, with 7 bases remaining between them. The CDR3 totals 12 residues. CDR1 and CDR2 (germline): SNHLY, FYNNEI.

The genes are TRBV4-3 and TRBJ1-4; maybe TRBD1 (6 bases). CDR1 is LGHNA and CDR2 is YSLEER in the germline V gene. Trimming removed 5 bases from V and 4 bases from J, with 8 bases in between. The CDR3 has 13 amino acids. The CDR3: CASSDRLNEKLFF. The CDR3 DNA sequence: TGCGCCAGCAGCGACAGGCTTAATGAAAAACTGTTTTTT.

This clonotype came up once. The V call is TRBV20-1, the J call TRBJ1-6, with D possibly matching TRBD1 (5 bases). Trimming pared 2 bases from V and 8 bases from J, leaving 19 bases between. CDR1 is DFQATT, CDR2 SNEGSKA, per germline (reference sequence). This CDR3 has 16 amino acids. The CDR3 is CSARTGTAERHSPLHF. The CDR3 coding sequence is TGCAGTGCTAGAACCGGGACGGCCGAACGACATTCACCCCTCCACTTT.

The rearrangement links TRBV9 to TRBJ2-3; no definite D call. V dropped 0 bases and J dropped 1 base, with 12 bases sitting between them. Germline CDR1 is SGDLS and CDR2 is YYNGEE. The CDR3 contains 16 residues. The CDR3 bases are TGTGCCAGCAGCGTAGGACGCGGACCACGCACAGATACGCAGTATTTT. Amino acids: CASSVGRGPRTDTQYF. Complete variable domain (other parts from reference TRBV9 and TRBJ2-3): DSGVTQTPKHLITATGQRVTLRCSPRSGDLSVYWYQQSLDQGLQFLIQYYNGEERAKGNILERFSAQQFPDLHSELNLSSLELGDSALYFCASSVGRGPRTDTQYFGPGTRLTVL.

The chain recombines TRBV20-1 with TRBJ1-5; 9 bases line up with TRBD1. The CDR3 runs 16 residues. Germline lookup yields CDR1 DFQATT and CDR2 SNEGSKA (reference sequence). The J segment lost 6 bases and the V segment lost 4 bases, leaving 13 bases of the junction unmatched. The CDR3 spells CSATESPGTGIQPQHF. CDR3 nucleotide sequence: TGCAGTGCTACAGAATCACCCGGGACAGGGATTCAGCCCCAGCATTTT.

This chain links TRBV3-1 with TRBJ2-7; D may match TRBD1 or TRBD2 (5 bases each). Per germline, CDR1 LGHDT and CDR2 YNNKEL (reference sequence). V lost 2 bases and J lost 6, with 8 bases in between. The CDR3 sequence is 12 residues long. CDR3: CASSQRGGEQYF. The CDR3 coding sequence is TGTGCCAGCAGCCAACGGGGCGGCGAGCAGTACTTC.

This clonotype occurred once. The chain carries TRBV12-5 and TRBJ2-1; D unclear. V was trimmed by 6 bases and J by 10 bases, leaving 10 bases between them. The CDR3 spans 11 residues. Germline V gene sequence: CDR1 LGHNT, CDR2 FRNRAP. The CDR3 DNA sequence: TGTGCTAGTGGGACACCAACCGAGCAGTTCTTC. It encodes CASGTPTEQFF.

The rearrangement uses TRBV20-1 and TRBJ2-7, with D maybe TRBD2 (5 bases). With 4 bases removed from V and 1 base from J, the gap between germline ends came to 11 bases. Germline assignment: CDR1 DFQATT and CDR2 SNEGSKA (reference sequence). CDR3 length equals 13 residues. CDR3 in amino acids: CSAILTSSYEQYF. For the CDR3, the DNA is TGCAGTGCTATCCTAACTAGTTCCTACGAGCAGTACTTC.

This rearrangement joins TRBV6-6 to TRBJ1-1; D is unclear. This CDR3 is built from 14 residues. Germline V lookup: CDR1 MNHNY, CDR2 SVGAGI (reference sequence). V lost 3 bases and J 4 bases, leaving 12 bases between the germline ends. Here the CDR3 reads CASSYSSGVTEAFF. Written as DNA, the CDR3 is TGTGCCAGCAGTTATTCCTCCGGCGTCACTGAAGCTTTCTTT.

The chain recombines TRBV20-1 with TRBJ1-6, with TRBD1 identical over 7 bases. V lost 3 bases and J lost 5; bases outside the gene matches: 4. The CDR3 runs to 14 residues. CDR1 is DFQATT, CDR2 SNEGSKA, per germline (reference sequence). In DNA, the CDR3 is TGCAGTGCTAGGGCCGGGACAGATAATTCACCCCTCCACTTT. Translation: CSARAGTDNSPLHF.

The gene calls are TRBV29-1 and TRBJ2-3; the D gene is possibly TRBD2 (6 bases). The CDR3 consists of 12 residues. Germline V gene lookup returns CDR1 SQVTM and CDR2 ANQGSEA. V lost 7 bases to trimming and J lost 4 bases, with 12 bases between them. DNA of the CDR3: TGCAGCGCGACCGGGGGTGCAGATACGCAGTATTTT. Encoded protein: CSATGGADTQYF.